The 32 T cell receptor beta chains below come from one sample, sequenced in a study of T-cell reconstitution after alpha-beta-depleted transplantation in children. During its preparation, the TCRbeta library received unique molecular identifiers. TCRdb reanalysed the PCR reads using MiXCR and keeps one entry per CDR3 protein. Here the sample spans approximately 110,000 distinct CDR3 sequences, 9% to 12% being singletons. The sequences come from PBMCs, collected before TCRalphabeta/CD19-depleted stem cell transplant. These TCRs come from a boy between 2 and 10 years old with acute lymphoblastic leukemia, due to receive a stem cell transplant.

This clonotype was picked up a small number of times. The gene calls are TRBV29-1 and TRBJ1-1, with 7 bases identical to TRBD1. CDR1 is SQVTM and CDR2 is ANQGSEA in the germline V gene. After removal of 0 bases from V and 2 bases from J, the junction contained 6 bases not matched to a gene. The CDR3 covers 15 residues. CDR3 sequence (DNA): TGCAGCGTTGAAGATCGGAGGGGGCTTAACACTGAAGCTTTCTTT. Its protein is CSVEDRRGLNTEAFF.

CDR3 region: CSARESTGINSPLHF. The CDR3 nucleotides read TGCAGTGCTAGAGAATCAACAGGAATTAATTCACCCCTCCACTTT. The chain uses TRBV20-1 and TRBJ1-6; tentatively, D is TRBD1 (5 bases). Germline V gene data show CDR1 as DFQATT and CDR2 as SNEGSKA (reference sequence). Between the trimmed V and J ends, which lost 0 bases and 6 bases, there was a span of 12 bases. The CDR3 totals 15 residues.

This clonotype was detected many times. The rearrangement links TRBV6-5 to TRBJ1-5, with D unresolved. The V end was cut by 5 bases, the J end by 2 bases, with 4 bases between. The CDR3 sequence is 12 residues long. Germline values: CDR1 MNHEY, CDR2 SVGAGI. DNA of the CDR3: TGTGCCAGCAGTCCCCGCAATCAGCCCCAGCATTTT. This gives the protein CASSPRNQPQHF.

This clonotype was seen a few times. The J gene is TRBJ2-3, the V gene TRBV3-1, with D possibly being TRBD2 (6 bases). V was cut by 4 bases and J by 1 base, with 15 bases left in between. Germline V CDR1 and CDR2: LGHDT, YNNKEL (reference sequence). The CDR3 has 16 amino acids. For the CDR3, the DNA is TGTGCCAGCAGCCTCTCCCTGGCTAGCGGCACAGATACGCAGTATTTT. It yields the protein CASSLSLASGTDTQYF.

The gene calls are TRBV30 and TRBJ2-1; D not certain. Germline-derived CDR1 and CDR2 are GTSNPN and SVGIG (reference sequence). CDR3 size: 14 residues. Trimming removed 3 bases from V and 6 bases from J, with 15 bases in between. This CDR3 reads CAWSASVEANEQFF. The CDR3 nucleotides read TGTGCCTGGAGCGCTTCCGTAGAGGCCAATGAGCAGTTCTTC.

This clonotype was detected a few times. The V call is TRBV5-1, the J call TRBJ2-7, with D unclear. Trimming removed 4 bases from V and 2 bases from J, with 10 bases in between. Germline V gives CDR1 SGHRS, CDR2 YFSETQ. The CDR3 is 13 residues long. CDR3 region: CASSPPGPYEQYF. The CDR3 nucleotides read TGCGCCAGCAGCCCTCCCGGCCCCTACGAGCAGTACTTC.

This clonotype was detected ten times or more. The rearrangement joins TRBV11-2 to TRBJ2-7; D is unclear. Trimming cost V 5 bases and J 2 bases, with 4 bases left between them. This CDR3 is built from 11 residues. Germline V gene data show CDR1 as SGHAT and CDR2 as FQNNGV. The CDR3 protein is CASSQPYEQYF. In DNA form, the CDR3 reads TGTGCCAGCAGCCAACCCTACGAGCAGTACTTC.

This clonotype was observed many times. The chain employs TRBV12-3 or TRBV12-4 and TRBJ1-3; D is undetermined. There are 15 residues in the CDR3. Trimming stripped 3 bases from V and 3 bases from J, with 12 bases between. CDR3 amino acids: CASSLPGLHGNTIYF. The CDR3 DNA reads as TGTGCCAGCAGTTTGCCCGGGTTACATGGAAACACCATATATTTT.

There are many counts of this clonotype. V is TRBV20-1 and J is TRBJ2-1, with 11 positions matching TRBD2. CDR3 length: 17 residues. J lost 7 bases, V lost 1 base, and 12 bases had no gene match. The germline V gene encodes CDR1 DFQATT and CDR2 SNEGSKA (reference sequence). CDR3 sequence (DNA): TGCAGTGCTAGAGCGGTTAGCGGGAGGGCCTTGGGGAATGAGCAGTTCTTC. This codes for CSARAVSGRALGNEQFF.

This clonotype appeared many times. J is TRBJ2-7 and V is TRBV6-5; D not certain. This CDR3 region has 14 residues. The V gene lost 0 bases and the J gene lost 1 base, with 7 bases spanning the gap. Germline loops: CDR1 MNHEY, CDR2 SVGAGI. In DNA, the CDR3 is TGTGCCAGCAGTTACTCTGCGATATCCTACGAGCAGTACTTC. Translation: CASSYSAISYEQYF.

The chain employs TRBV15 and TRBJ2-7; 10 bases are shared with TRBD2. The J segment lost 7 bases and the V segment lost 0 bases, leaving 12 bases of the junction unmatched. CDR3 length: 17 amino acids. Germline CDR1 reads LNHNV; CDR2 reads YYDKDF (reference sequence). The chain's CDR3 is CATSRDPASGSQGEQYF. The CDR3 coding sequence is TGTGCCACCAGCAGAGATCCGGCTAGCGGGAGCCAAGGGGAGCAGTACTTC.

This clonotype was counted between two and nine times. This CDR3 reads CASRPGTSQIFEQYF. CDR3 nucleotides: TGTGCCAGCAGACCCGGGACTAGCCAGATCTTCGAGCAGTACTTC. The rearrangement links TRBV6-1 to TRBJ2-7; 9 nucleotides line up with TRBD2. With 6 bases clipped from V and 6 bases from J, the junction kept 12 bases outside the gene matches. The CDR3 has 15 residues. In germline, CDR1 is MNHNS, CDR2 SASEGT.

J is TRBJ1-1 and V is TRBV9; 9 nucleotides match TRBD1. The junction had 6 bases not matched to a gene; V was cut back by 1 base and J by 5 bases. Germline-derived CDR1 and CDR2 are SGDLS and YYNGEE. This CDR3 contains 15 residues. The DNA of the CDR3 is TGTGCCAGCAGCGTATCGGGGACAGGGATAACTGAAGCTTTCTTT. Protein product: CASSVSGTGITEAFF.

CDR3 in amino acids: CASSLDPVSYGYTF. In nucleotides, the CDR3 is TGCGCCAGCAGCTTGGACCCAGTATCTTATGGCTACACCTTC. The V and J genes are TRBV5-1 and TRBJ1-2, with no clear D. This CDR3 spans 14 amino acids. V gave up 0 bases and J gave up 5 bases, with 11 bases separating them. CDR1 SGHRS and CDR2 YFSETQ come from the germline V gene.

This clonotype was detected a few times. The chain employs TRBV11-1 and TRBJ2-5; 14 nucleotides line up with TRBD2. J lost 4 bases, V lost 3 bases, and 10 bases had no gene match. The CDR3 has 18 residues. CDR1 is SGHAT, CDR2 FQDESV, per germline (reference sequence). The CDR3 protein is CASSLTGLAGALGETQYF. DNA for the CDR3: TGTGCCAGCAGCTTGACGGGACTAGCGGGAGCTTTGGGAGAGACCCAGTACTTC.

The chain employs TRBV5-6 and TRBJ1-5; TRBD1 aligns across 8 bases. Germline CDR1 SGHDT, CDR2 YYEEEE. Trimming took 2 bases from V and 0 from J; bases not matched to a gene: 4. This CDR3 is 16 amino acids long. CDR3 bases: TGTGCCAGCAGCTTTGGCAGGGGGCTTAGCAATCAGCCCCAGCATTTT. This translates into CASSFGRGLSNQPQHF.

This clonotype was found many times. V gene TRBV29-1 combines with J gene TRBJ2-5; D remains unclear. Germline V gene sequence: CDR1 SQVTM, CDR2 ANQGSEA. The CDR3 has 11 amino acids. V was shortened by 7 bases and J by 4 bases, with 10 bases between the two germline ends. The CDR3: CSASKGETQYF. The CDR3 nucleotides read TGCAGCGCCTCTAAGGGAGAGACCCAGTACTTC. The whole variable domain, filled in from reference TRBV29-1 and TRBJ2-5, reads SAVISQKPSRDICQRGTSLTIQCQVDSQVTMMFWYRQQPGQSLTLIATANQGSEATYESGFVIDKFPISRPNLTFSTLTVSNMSPEDSSIYLCSASKGETQYFGPGTRLLVL.

This clonotype was observed at least ten times. The chain joins TRBV5-1 to TRBJ2-3; tentatively, D is TRBD2 (5 bases). The germline V and J ends were trimmed by 1 base and 4 bases, with 13 bases remaining between them. The CDR3 contains 15 residues. Looked up from germline, CDR1 is SGHRS and CDR2 is YFSETQ. CDR3 sequence (DNA): TGCGCCAGCAGCTTGTCTGGCGGGCTTGCAGATACGCAGTATTTT. Its protein product is CASSLSGGLADTQYF.

This clonotype was detected many times. The J gene is TRBJ2-1, the V gene TRBV5-1; D may correspond to TRBD1 or TRBD2 (6 bases each). Germline V gene data show CDR1 as SGHRS and CDR2 as YFSETQ. Trimming took 4 bases from V and 0 from J, leaving 17 bases between them. The CDR3 is made up of 17 amino acids. CDR3 DNA sequence: TGCGCCAGCAGCACGGGGGCGGGCCAGAGCTCCTACAATGAGCAGTTCTTC. It yields the protein CASSTGAGQSSYNEQFF.

The rearrangement uses TRBV10-3 and TRBJ2-1; D remains unclear. The CDR3 spans 12 residues. Trimming removed 5 bases at V and 12 bases at J, with 14 bases between. CDR1 and CDR2 from the germline V gene are ENHRY and SYGVKD. CDR3 loop: CAISFSPGGQFF. The CDR3 DNA sequence: TGTGCCATCAGTTTTAGCCCGGGCGGGCAGTTCTTC.

V is TRBV5-1 and J is TRBJ2-3, with D perhaps given as TRBD1 or TRBD2 (6 bases each). This CDR3 has 15 residues. Germline V gives CDR1 SGHRS, CDR2 YFSETQ. The V gene lost 1 base and the J gene lost 5 bases, with 14 bases spanning the gap. CDR3 sequence (DNA): TGCGCCAGCAGCTTGAAAGGGGGGCTGGGAGATACGCAGTATTTT. Amino acids: CASSLKGGLGDTQYF.

This clonotype was seen many times. The gene calls are TRBV7-2 and TRBJ2-5, with no clear D. Germline-derived CDR1 and CDR2 are SGHTA and FQGNSA. V was pared by 1 base and J by 1 base, with 7 bases between. The CDR3 has 14 amino acids. The CDR3 coding sequence is TGTGCCAGCAGCTTAGGGACCTTCCAAGAGACCCAGTACTTC. Its protein product is CASSLGTFQETQYF.

This clonotype was recorded a few times. This chain joins TRBV2 and TRBJ2-5; the D gene could be TRBD1 or TRBD2 (6 bases each). This CDR3 has 13 amino acids. V was cut by 7 bases and J by 2 bases, with 11 bases left in between. CDR1 is SNHLY, CDR2 FYNNEI, per germline. The CDR3 nucleotides read TGTGCCAGCATTGGGGGGCTGCAAGAGACCCAGTACTTC. Translated, it gives CASIGGLQETQYF.

The chain uses TRBV7-9 and TRBJ2-6; 8 bases are a match to TRBD1. Looked up from germline, CDR1 is SEHNR and CDR2 is FQNEAQ (reference sequence). This CDR3 region has 17 residues. V lost 6 bases, J lost 0 bases, and 7 bases stayed unmatched. The CDR3 here is CASSSETGASGANVLTF. The CDR3 coding sequence is TGTGCCAGCAGTTCGGAGACAGGGGCCTCTGGGGCCAACGTCCTGACTTTC. Supplemented by reference TRBV7-9 and TRBJ2-6, the full variable domain reads DTGVSQNPRHKITKRGQNVTFRCDPISEHNRLYWYRQTLGQGPEFLTYFQNEAQLEKSRLLSDRFSAERPKGSFSTLEIQRTEQGDSAMYLCASSSETGASGANVLTFGAGSRLTVL.

This clonotype turned up a few times. Here the CDR3 DNA reads TGTGCCAGCAGTTACGGGAGTGGGACAGCTTCCTACGAGCAGTACTTC. This encodes CASSYGSGTASYEQYF. This chain uses TRBV6-5 with TRBJ2-7; 7 nucleotides agree with TRBD1. Germline V gene sequence: CDR1 MNHEY, CDR2 SVGAGI. The CDR3 totals 16 residues. The V and J ends lost 2 bases and 1 base, in that order; junction bases with no gene match: 8.

This sequence joins TRBV12-3 or TRBV12-4 and TRBJ2-5, with D perhaps being TRBD1 or TRBD2 (6 bases each). The length of the CDR3 is 15 residues. Trimming removed 7 bases from V and 5 bases from J, with 20 bases in between. As DNA, the CDR3 is TGTGCCAGCACTCGACAGGCCCTCCGGGAGGAGACCCAGTACTTC. It codes for CASTRQALREETQYF.

V and J are TRBV29-1 and TRBJ1-2; D call uncertain. Trimming shortened V by 2 bases and J by 0 bases, and 4 bases separated the two germline ends. This CDR3 is 12 amino acids long. Germline CDR1 is SQVTM and CDR2 is ANQGSEA. CDR3 sequence: CSVERSNYGYTF. The CDR3, as DNA: TGCAGCGTTGAAAGGTCTAACTATGGCTACACCTTC.

This clonotype was seen many times. The chain carries TRBV11-2 and TRBJ2-1; D is undetermined. CDR3 length: 15 amino acids. Germline assignment: CDR1 SGHAT and CDR2 FQNNGV. V lost 4 bases and J 8 bases, leaving 18 bases between the germline ends. CDR3 in amino acids: CASSSSGRVKDEQFF. The CDR3 nucleotides are TGTGCCAGCAGCTCCTCCGGACGGGTTAAGGATGAGCAGTTCTTC.

This clonotype came up many times. V is TRBV5-1 and J is TRBJ2-1; 9 nucleotides agree with TRBD2. V lost 3 bases, J lost 1 base, and 2 bases stayed unmatched. The CDR3 has 15 amino acids. Germline assignment: CDR1 SGHRS and CDR2 YFSETQ. CDR3 residues: CASSWLAGSYNEQFF. CDR3 nucleotide sequence: TGCGCCAGCAGCTGGCTAGCGGGATCCTACAATGAGCAGTTCTTC.

This clonotype appeared many times. The rearrangement links TRBV5-1 to TRBJ2-1; 10 bases fit TRBD2. V was pared by 3 bases and J by 2 bases, with 5 bases of the junction left unmatched. The CDR3 has 16 residues. The germline V gene encodes CDR1 SGHRS and CDR2 YFSETQ. CDR3 protein: CASSSGLAEAYNEQFF. The CDR3 DNA follows: TGCGCCAGCAGCTCCGGACTAGCGGAAGCCTACAATGAGCAGTTCTTC.

This clonotype was detected ten times or more. One end of the junction fails to match germline, which may point to a read error. This rearrangement joins TRBV7-7 to TRBJ2-5; D is possibly TRBD1 (6 bases). The CDR3 spans 14 residues. Per germline, CDR1 SSHAT and CDR2 FNYEAQ (reference sequence). CDR3 in DNA: TGTGCTAGCAGCCTGACAGGACTCCAAGAGACCCAGTACTTC. It yields the protein CASSLTGLQETQYF.

Concerning this clonotype: The conserved closing phenylalanine or tryptophan is absent in this CDR3, likely reflecting a read error. The chain recombines TRBV20-1 with TRBJ2-1; no clear D. Germline V gene sequence: CDR1 DFQATT, CDR2 SNEGSKA (reference sequence). The CDR3 is made up of 13 amino acids. V lost 1 base, J lost 6 bases, and 10 bases lay in between. CDR3 nucleotide sequence: TGCAGTGCTAGAGGACCCCCGACCAATGAGCAGTTCTGC. Protein sequence: CSARGPPTNEQFC.